This TCR beta chain is drawn from a study of shared T cell receptors in the human thymus. Clones were sequenced by immunoSEQ multiplex PCR, and TCRdb holds only the in-frame ones, with some missing. The table shows hundreds of thousands of clones, with more than 75% occurring only once. CDR3 length equals 15 residues. Germline V gene lookup returns CDR1 MNHEY and CDR2 SVGAGI. V trimming: 7 bases; J trimming: 4 bases; junction bases outside the gene matches: 7. In addition, the sample was reused for a study of human thymus T cells.

This TCR was recovered from a boy under three years old with a congenital heart defect. The rearrangement links TRBV6-5 to TRBJ2-5; TRBD2 matches at 12 bases. Sequences were obtained from thymocytes. CDR3 region: CASTYRLAGAETQYF. The CDR3 DNA sequence: TGTGCCAGCACCTACAGACTAGCGGGAGCAGAGACCCAGTACTTC.